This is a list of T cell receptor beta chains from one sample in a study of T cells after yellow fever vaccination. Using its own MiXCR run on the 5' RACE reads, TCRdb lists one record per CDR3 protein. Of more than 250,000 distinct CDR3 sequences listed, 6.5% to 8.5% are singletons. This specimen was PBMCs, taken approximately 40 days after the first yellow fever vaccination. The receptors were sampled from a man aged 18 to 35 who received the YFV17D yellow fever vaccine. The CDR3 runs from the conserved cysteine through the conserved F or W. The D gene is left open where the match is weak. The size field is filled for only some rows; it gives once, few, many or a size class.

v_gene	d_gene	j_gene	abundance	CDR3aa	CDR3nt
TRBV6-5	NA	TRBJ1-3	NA	CASSIQISGNTIYF	TGTGCCAGCAGTATACAGATCTCTGGAAACACCATATATTTT
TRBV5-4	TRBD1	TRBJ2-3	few	CASSVSAGQGTGGTDTQYF	TGTGCCAGCAGCGTGTCCGCGGGACAGGGGACGGGGGGCACAGATACGCAGTATTTT
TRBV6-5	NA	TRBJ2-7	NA	CASRLQGGNFEQYF	TGTGCCAGCAGGTTACAGGGGGGGAATTTCGAGCAGTACTTC
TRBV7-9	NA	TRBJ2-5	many	CASSLVTSVQETQYF	TGTGCCAGCAGCTTAGTTACTTCAGTACAAGAGACCCAGTACTTC
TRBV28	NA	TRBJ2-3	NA	CASSWRVSDTQYF	TGTGCCAGCAGTTGGCGGGTCTCAGATACGCAGTATTTT
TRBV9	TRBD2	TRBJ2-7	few	CASSVASGGYYEQYF	TGTGCCAGCAGCGTAGCTAGCGGGGGTTACTACGAGCAGTACTTC
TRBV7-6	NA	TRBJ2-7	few	CASSSEGGGSYEQYF	TGTGCCAGCAGCTCCGAAGGGGGGGGATCCTACGAGCAGTACTTC
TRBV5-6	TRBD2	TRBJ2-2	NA	CASSPPSGGGTGELFF	TGTGCCAGCAGCCCCCCCAGCGGGGGGGGCACCGGGGAGCTGTTTTTT
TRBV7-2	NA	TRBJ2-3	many	CASSLTTLGGTQYF	TGTGCCAGCAGCTTAACGACCTTAGGAGGTACGCAGTATTTT
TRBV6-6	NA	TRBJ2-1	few	CASSYSGEQFF	TGTGCCAGCAGTTATTCAGGAGAGCAGTTCTTC
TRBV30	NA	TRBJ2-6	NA	CAVGPGGANVLTF	TGTGCCGTGGGGCCAGGCGGGGCCAACGTCCTGACTTTC
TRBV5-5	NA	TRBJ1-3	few	CASSFLAGLGNTIYF	TGTGCCAGCAGCTTCCTGGCAGGTCTTGGAAACACCATATATTTT
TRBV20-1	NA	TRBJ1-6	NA	CSVWTVGSPLHF	TGCAGTGTTTGGACAGTCGGCTCACCCCTCCACTTT
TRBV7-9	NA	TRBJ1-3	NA	CASSLLRAGSSGNTIYF	TGTGCCAGCAGCTTGCTCAGGGCAGGGAGCTCTGGAAACACCATATATTTT
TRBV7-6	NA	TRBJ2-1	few	CASSLGLVNEQFF	TGTGCCAGCAGCTTAGGGCTAGTCAATGAGCAGTTCTTC
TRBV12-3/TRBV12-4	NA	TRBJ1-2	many	CASTLGGGYGYTF	TGTGCCAGCACCCTTGGGGGCGGGTATGGCTACACCTTC
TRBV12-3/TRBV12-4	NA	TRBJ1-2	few	CASSYLLEGGYTF	TGTGCCAGCAGCTATCTACTTGAGGGAGGCTACACCTTC
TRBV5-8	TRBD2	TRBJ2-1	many	CASSTLAGRGNEQFF	TGTGCCAGCAGCACTCTAGCGGGGCGGGGCAATGAGCAGTTCTTC
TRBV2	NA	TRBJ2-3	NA	CASKGEVTQYF	TGTGCCAGCAAAGGCGAGGTTACGCAGTATTTT
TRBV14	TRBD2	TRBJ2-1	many	CASSSGRYHEQFF	TGTGCCAGCAGCTCCGGGAGGTATCATGAGCAGTTCTTC
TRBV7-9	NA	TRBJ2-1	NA	CASSFTGALGTNEQFF	TGTGCCAGCAGCTTTACGGGGGCGTTAGGGACCAATGAGCAGTTCTTC
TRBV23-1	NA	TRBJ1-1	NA	CASSQSLLEVNTEAFF	TGCGCCAGCAGTCAATCCCTCTTAGAAGTAAACACTGAAGCTTTCTTT
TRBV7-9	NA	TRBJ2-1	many	CASSLQAGTSYNEQFF	TGTGCCAGCAGCCTGCAAGCCGGGACTTCATACAATGAGCAGTTCTTC
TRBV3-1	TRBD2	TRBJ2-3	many	CASSSYRRGVSDTQYF	TGTGCCAGCAGCTCTTACAGGCGGGGGGTCTCAGATACGCAGTATTTT
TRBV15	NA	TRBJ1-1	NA	CATSRRTANTEAFF	TGTGCCACCAGCAGGAGGACAGCGAACACTGAAGCTTTCTTT
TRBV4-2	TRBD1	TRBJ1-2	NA	CASSQAGQGYGYTF	TGTGCCAGCAGCCAAGCGGGACAGGGCTATGGCTACACCTTC
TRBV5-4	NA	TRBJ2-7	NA	CASSLMDEQYF	TGTGCCAGCAGCTTGATGGACGAGCAGTACTTC
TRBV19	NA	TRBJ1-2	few	CASNPQPLRETALYGYTF	TGTGCCAGTAATCCCCAACCGCTTAGGGAGACAGCGCTCTATGGCTACACCTTC
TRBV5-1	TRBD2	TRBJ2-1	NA	CASSSLAGGDNEQFF	TGCGCCAGCAGCTCACTAGCGGGGGGGGACAATGAGCAGTTCTTC
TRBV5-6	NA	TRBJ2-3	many	CASSFVALATDTQYF	TGTGCCAGCAGCTTCGTCGCGCTGGCGACGGATACGCAGTATTTT
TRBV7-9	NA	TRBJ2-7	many	CASASVQLAGVYF	TGTGCCAGCGCCTCTGTTCAGCTGGCCGGGGTTTACTTC
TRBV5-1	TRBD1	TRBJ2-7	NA	CASTNPDRGYEQYF	TGCGCCAGCACTAACCCGGACAGGGGCTACGAGCAGTACTTC
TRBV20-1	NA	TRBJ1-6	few	CSARDLRRGSNSPLHF	TGCAGTGCTAGAGATCTTCGCAGGGGTAGTAATTCACCCCTCCACTTT
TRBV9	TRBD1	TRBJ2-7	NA	CASSVGGGLQYF	TGTGCCAGCAGCGTAGGAGGGGGCCTGCAGTACTTC
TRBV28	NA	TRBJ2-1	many	CASTSLGLGYNEQFF	TGTGCCAGCACATCATTAGGACTTGGATACAATGAGCAGTTCTTC
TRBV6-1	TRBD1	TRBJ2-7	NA	CASFPPGQGTYEQYF	TGTGCCAGCTTTCCCCCGGGACAGGGGACCTACGAGCAGTACTTC
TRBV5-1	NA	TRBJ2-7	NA	CASSLERARRDEQYF	TGCGCCAGCAGCTTGGAGAGGGCCCGTCGGGACGAGCAGTACTTC
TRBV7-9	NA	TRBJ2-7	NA	CASSAGPRDEQYF	TGTGCCAGCAGCGCCGGGCCCCGGGACGAGCAGTACTTC
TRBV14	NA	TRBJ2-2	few	CASSRRWGENTGELFF	TGTGCCAGCAGCCGGAGGTGGGGAGAGAACACCGGGGAGCTGTTTTTT
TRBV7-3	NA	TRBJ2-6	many	CASSLVATGFSGANVLTF	TGTGCCAGCAGCTTAGTCGCAACAGGGTTCTCTGGGGCCAACGTCCTGACTTTC
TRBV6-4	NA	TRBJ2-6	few	CASSDVLGSGANVLTF	TGTGCCAGCAGTGACGTGCTTGGATCCGGGGCCAACGTCCTGACTTTC
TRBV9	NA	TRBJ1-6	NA	CASSVTNYNSPLHF	TGTGCCAGCAGCGTCACGAATTATAATTCACCCCTCCACTTT
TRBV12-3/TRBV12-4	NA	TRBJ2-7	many	CASSLYLAYEQYF	TGTGCCAGCAGTTTATATCTGGCCTACGAGCAGTACTTC
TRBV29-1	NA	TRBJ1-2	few	CSVEGSGEWNYGYTF	TGCAGCGTTGAAGGGAGCGGGGAGTGGAACTATGGCTACACCTTC
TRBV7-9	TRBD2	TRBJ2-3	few	CAGGEKRGSTDTQYF	TGTGCCGGAGGGGAGAAGCGGGGGAGCACAGATACGCAGTATTTT
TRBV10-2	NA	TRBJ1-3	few	CASSGGSGGNTIYF	TGCGCCAGCAGTGGGGGAAGTGGTGGAAACACCATATATTTT
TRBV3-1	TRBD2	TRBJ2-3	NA	CASSQEGSGLAVF	TGTGCCAGCAGCCAAGAAGGCTCGGGACTAGCGGTTTTT
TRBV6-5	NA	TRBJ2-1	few	CASSYSPDGGFNEQFF	TGTGCCAGCAGTTACTCTCCGGACGGAGGGTTCAATGAGCAGTTCTTC
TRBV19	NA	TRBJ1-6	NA	CASSMRGRSSYNSPLHF	TGTGCCAGTAGTATGAGGGGCCGGAGCTCCTATAATTCACCCCTCCACTTT
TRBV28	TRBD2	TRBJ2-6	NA	CASKRGVLRAGANVLTF	TGTGCCAGCAAACGGGGGGTCCTCCGGGCCGGGGCCAACGTCCTGACTTTC
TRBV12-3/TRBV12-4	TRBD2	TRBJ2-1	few	CASSSSGGAVNEQFF	TGTGCCAGCAGTTCGAGCGGGGGGGCTGTCAATGAGCAGTTCTTC
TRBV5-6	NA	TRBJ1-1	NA	CASSLFWDPRDTEAFF	TGTGCCAGCAGCTTGTTTTGGGATCCGCGGGACACTGAAGCTTTCTTT
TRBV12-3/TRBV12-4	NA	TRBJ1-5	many	CASSSGMGNQPQHF	TGTGCCAGCAGTTCGGGGATGGGCAATCAGCCCCAGCATTTT
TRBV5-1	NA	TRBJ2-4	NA	CASSGQNGFGIQYF	TGCGCCAGCAGCGGACAGAATGGGTTTGGGATTCAGTACTTC
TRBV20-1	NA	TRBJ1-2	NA	CSARDPYQPIYGYTF	TGCAGTGCTAGAGATCCTTACCAGCCTATCTATGGCTACACCTTC
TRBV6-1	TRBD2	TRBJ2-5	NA	CASNPAGGENQYF	TGTGCCAGCAACCCCGCGGGGGGCGAGAACCAGTACTTC
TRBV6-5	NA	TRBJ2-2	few	CASSFRAPGELFF	TGTGCCAGCAGTTTTCGAGCTCCCGGGGAGCTGTTTTTT
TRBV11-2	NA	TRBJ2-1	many	CASSLGQLYNEQFF	TGTGCCAGCAGCTTGGGGCAACTCTACAATGAGCAGTTCTTC